These 13 T cell receptor beta chains came from one sample sequenced in a study of cytotoxic CD8 clonotypes in ibrutinib-treated CLL. The repertoire was sequenced with immunoSEQ multiplex PCR; TCRdb's copy has only in-frame clones and lacks some. Counted here are about 28,000 clones, around three fifths occurring once; the ten biggest clones make up roughly 15%. Sequences were derived from PBMCs, sampled before ibrutinib treatment. These receptors were obtained from a human donor with chronic lymphocytic leukemia.

This sequence joins TRBV5-1 and TRBJ2-1, with D possibly being TRBD1 (6 bases). Germline CDR1 reads SGHRS; CDR2 reads YFSETQ. The germline V and J ends were trimmed by 4 bases and 6 bases, with 20 bases remaining between them. The CDR3 runs to 16 residues. The CDR3 sequence is CASSLTDSLSGNEQFF. Written as DNA, the CDR3 is TGCGCCAGCAGCCTGACGGACAGCCTGAGTGGCAATGAGCAGTTCTTC.

The V call is TRBV14, the J call TRBJ2-4, with D hard to call. CDR1 and CDR2 from the germline V gene are SGHDN and FVKESK. The length of the CDR3 is 15 residues. The ends were cut back, 3 bases at V and 1 base at J, with 10 bases in the middle. CDR3 residues: CASSQGFAAKNIQYF. The CDR3 nucleotides read TGTGCCAGCAGCCAGGGCTTTGCCGCCAAAAACATTCAGTACTTC.

This chain joins TRBV5-5 and TRBJ2-5, with no clear D. The CDR3 covers 13 residues. The V end lost 7 bases, the J end lost 4 bases, and 14 bases lay between the germline ends. Germline values: CDR1 SGHKS, CDR2 YYEKEE (reference sequence). CDR3 bases: TGTGCCAGCCGTAAACGAGAGGCAGAGACCCAGTACTTC. Translating gives CASRKREAETQYF.

The rearrangement joins TRBV28 to TRBJ1-5; TRBD1 might be the D (6 bases). The CDR3 contains 14 residues. Trimming removed 7 bases from V and 5 bases from J, with 15 bases in between. Per the germline V gene, CDR1 is MDHEN and CDR2 is SYDVKM. CDR3 nucleotide sequence: TGTGCCAGCACCTACAGGGAAGGGCATCAGCCCCAGCATTTT. Protein sequence: CASTYREGHQPQHF.

This chain uses TRBV27 with TRBJ2-1, with 12 bases that match TRBD2. V shed 10 bases, J shed 4 bases, and the junction held 8 bases outside the gene matches. CDR3 size: 15 residues. Germline assignment: CDR1 MNHEY and CDR2 SMNVEV (reference sequence). CDR3 sequence: CATKTSGSSYNEQFF. For the CDR3, the DNA is TGTGCCACCAAGACTAGCGGGAGTTCTTACAATGAGCAGTTCTTC.

The rearrangement joins TRBV29-1 to TRBJ2-2; D perhaps matches TRBD1 (5 bases). This CDR3 has 13 amino acids. CDR1 and CDR2 from the germline V gene are SQVTM and ANQGSEA. V was clipped by 3 bases and J by 5 bases, with 10 bases between them. CDR3 sequence reads: CSVDRVGTGELFF. The CDR3 DNA follows: TGCAGCGTTGACAGGGTGGGGACCGGGGAGCTGTTTTTT.

The V call is TRBV5-5, the J call TRBJ2-6; D is undetermined. This CDR3 is 18 amino acids long. The ends were cut back, 0 bases at V and 0 bases at J, with 13 bases in the middle. The germline V gene encodes CDR1 SGHKS and CDR2 YYEKEE (reference sequence). The CDR3 sequence: CASSLDPQISSGANVLTF. The DNA of the CDR3 is TGTGCCAGCAGCTTGGATCCACAGATAAGCTCTGGGGCCAACGTCCTGACTTTC.

This clone was seen a handful of times. The chain uses TRBV21-1 and TRBJ2-3. TRBV21-1 has pseudogene status. This CDR3 spans 11 amino acids. This CDR3 reads CASTSWGTQYF. Here the CDR3 DNA reads TGTGCCAGCACTTCTTGGGGTACGCAGTATTTT.

The J gene is TRBJ2-5, the V gene TRBV27, with D possibly being TRBD1 (5 bases). CDR3 length: 13 amino acids. The V and J ends lost 2 bases and 8 bases respectively, with 12 bases between them. Germline CDR1 MNHEY, CDR2 SMNVEV (reference sequence). The CDR3 coding sequence is TGTGCCAGCAGTTTAGGCACAGGTGGCACCCAGTACTTC. It is translated as CASSLGTGGTQYF.

The CDR3 here is CASRTLTGPLNSPLHF. The DNA for the CDR3 is TGTGCCAGTAGGACCCTCACCGGGCCGCTTAATTCACCCCTCCACTTT. The chain links TRBV19 to TRBJ1-6, with D uncertain. The CDR3 sequence is 16 residues long. Germline CDR1 reads LNHDA; CDR2 reads SQIVND (reference sequence). Trimming left V 6 bases short and J 6 bases short, with 18 bases between. Full variable domain (outside the CDR3, taken from reference TRBV19 and TRBJ1-6): DGGITQSPKYLFRKEGQNVTLSCEQNLNHDAMYWYRQDPGQGLRLIYYSQIVNDFQKGDIAEGYSVSREKKESFPLTVTSAQKNPTAFYLCASRTLTGPLNSPLHFGNGTRLTVT.

This clone was detected only a few times. The chain employs TRBV11-2 and TRBJ1-1; a possible D gene is TRBD1 (5 bases). V dropped 4 bases and J dropped 6 bases, with 6 bases sitting between them. The CDR3 has 11 amino acids. Germline CDR1 reads SGHAT; CDR2 reads FQNNGV. The chain's CDR3 is CASSSGPEAFF. The CDR3 nucleotides read TGTGCCAGCAGCTCGGGACCTGAAGCTTTCTTT.

The J gene is TRBJ2-2, the V gene TRBV27; TRBD1 matches 7 bases. The trim removed 6 bases at V and 1 base at J, leaving 8 bases unmatched. The germline gives CDR1 MNHEY, CDR2 SMNVEV (reference sequence). CDR3 size: 16 residues. The CDR3 region is CASSPGQVVNTGELFF. CDR3 in DNA: TGTGCCAGCAGCCCCGGACAGGTGGTGAACACCGGGGAGCTGTTTTTT.

This clone was picked up a small number of times. The chain carries TRBV10-3 and TRBJ1-1; 7 bases line up with TRBD1. After removal of 6 bases from V and 4 bases from J, the junction contained 8 bases not matched to a gene. Germline V CDR1 and CDR2: ENHRY, SYGVKD. The CDR3 extends over 14 amino acids. CDR3 sequence: CAISPQGTSTEAFF. DNA for the CDR3: TGTGCCATCAGCCCACAGGGGACCTCCACTGAAGCTTTCTTT.